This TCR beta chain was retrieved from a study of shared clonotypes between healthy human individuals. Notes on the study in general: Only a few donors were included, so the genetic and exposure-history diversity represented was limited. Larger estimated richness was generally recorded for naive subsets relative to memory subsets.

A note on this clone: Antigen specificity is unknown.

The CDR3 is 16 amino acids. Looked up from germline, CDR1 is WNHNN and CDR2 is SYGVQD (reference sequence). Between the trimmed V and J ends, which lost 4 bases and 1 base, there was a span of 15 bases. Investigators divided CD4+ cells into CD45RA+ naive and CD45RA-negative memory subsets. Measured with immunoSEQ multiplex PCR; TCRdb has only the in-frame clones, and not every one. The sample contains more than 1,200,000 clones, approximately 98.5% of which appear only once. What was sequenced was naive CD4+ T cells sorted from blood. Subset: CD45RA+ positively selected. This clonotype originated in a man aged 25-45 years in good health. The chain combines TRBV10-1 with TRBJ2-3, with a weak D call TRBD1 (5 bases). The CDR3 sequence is CASSVSRALGTDTQYF. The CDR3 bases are TGCGCCAGCAGTGTAAGCAGGGCGTTGGGCACAGATACGCAGTATTTT.